The present T cell receptor (beta chain) was sequenced within a study of shared clonotypes between healthy human individuals. Naive-designated CD8 cells lacked CD45RO, were positively enriched for CCR7, and omitted terminally differentiated effector memory CD45RA+ cells. Sequencing used immunoSEQ multiplex PCR; TCRdb keeps in-frame clones, though not all of them. The sample gives millions of clones, 85% to 95% of which show up once; approximately 1.7% is in the top ten. CDR3 size: 11 residues. Germline CDR1 reads SEHNR; CDR2 reads FQNEAQ (reference sequence). V lost 5 bases and J 4 bases, leaving 6 bases between the germline ends. With regard to this clone: Other nucleotide sequences in the sample specify the same CDR3.

This rearrangement joins TRBV7-9 to TRBJ2-7; D is uncertain. This clonotype originated in a man aged 18 to 29 in good health. Some clones in this sample may be carry-over from other donors' samples. The material sequenced was naive CD8+ T cells from PBMCs. The CDR3 reads CASSLLYEQYF. The CDR3 DNA sequence: TGTGCCAGCAGCCTTTTGTACGAGCAGTACTTC.